This TCR beta chain was sequenced during a study of blood T cell repertoires in COVID-19. This CDR3 is built from 14 residues. CDR1 SGHRS and CDR2 YFSETQ come from the germline V gene. The junction had 7 bases not matched to a gene; V was cut back by 4 bases and J by 4 bases. Measured with immunoSEQ multiplex PCR; TCRdb has only the in-frame clones, and not every one. The sample holds some 48,000 clones, around four fifths seen once. The chain uses TRBV5-1 and TRBJ2-7; 8 bases map to TRBD1. Sample: peripheral blood. The sequence derives from a human donor with acute or convalescent COVID-19. The donor label of this sample is uncertain. CDR3 DNA: TGCGCCAGCAGCGTAGGACAGGGAACTTACGAGCAGTACTTC. Translated, it gives CASSVGQGTYEQYF. The variable domain in full, with the rest retrieved from reference TRBV5-1 and TRBJ2-7, is KAGVTQTPRYLIKTRGQQVTLSCSPISGHRSVSWYQQTPGQGLQFLFEYFSETQRNKGNFPGRFSGRQFSNSRSEMNVSTLELGDSALYLCASSVGQGTYEQYFGPGTRLTVT.